The TCR beta chain under discussion was sequenced for a study of T-cell reconstitution after alpha-beta-depleted transplantation in children. Whole-study findings and limits: Surviving recipient cells, namely T cells and thymic progenitors, were the source of high day-60 TCRbeta diversity in some patients. Among T cells one year after transplant, newly produced cells accounted for most counts and diversity. At around two months after transplant, the alpha-beta T cells were reportedly derived from several hundred expanded clones that came from non-depleted graft cells.

A TCRbeta library incorporating unique molecular identifiers was prepared. Using its own MiXCR run on the PCR reads, TCRdb lists one record per CDR3 protein. Counted here are almost 600,000 distinct CDR3 sequences, roughly a quarter occurring once; the ten biggest clones make up about 35%. Points on this clonotype: Its specificity is not known.

This CDR3 is 17 amino acids long. V trimming: 1 base; J trimming: 7 bases; junction bases outside the gene matches: 6. Germline V CDR1 and CDR2: PRHDT, FYEKMQ (reference sequence). The sample here was PBMCs, taken before TCRalphabeta/CD19-depleted stem cell transplant. The chain combines TRBV13 with TRBJ2-1; the match to TRBD2 covers 14 bases. The origin of this receptor is a boy in the first two years of life with Wiskott-Aldrich syndrome, due to receive a stem cell transplant. Written as DNA, the CDR3 is TGTGCCAGCAGCTTAGTAGGAGGGACTAGCGGGAGAAATGAGCAGTTCTTC. Its protein is CASSLVGGTSGRNEQFF.